The rows below give T cell receptor beta chains drawn from one sample of a study of shared clonotypes between healthy human individuals. TCRdb's table, derived via immunoSEQ multiplex PCR, lists solely in-frame clones and lacks some. The table includes more than 2 million clones, just under 95% detected once. Sequenced: naive CD8+ T cells from PBMCs. These receptors originate from a young man in good health. Some clones in this sample may be carry-over from other donors' samples. Each CDR3 is given with its conserved first and last residue. D genes are given only for firm matches. Only some rows state a clone size, as once, few, many or a class for expanded clones.

d_call | j_call | v_call | clone_size | cdr3_aa | cdr3_nt
- | TRBJ2-1 | TRBV6-6 | once | CASIGGNEQFF | TGTGCCAGCATCGGCGGGAATGAGCAGTTCTTC
TRBD1 | TRBJ1-2 | TRBV4-1 | - | CASSPVGQGAYGYTF | TGCGCCAGCAGCCCCGTAGGACAGGGGGCTTATGGCTACACCTTC
- | TRBJ1-1 | TRBV28 | - | CASSLGWPRPGGTEAFF | TGTGCCAGCAGTTTGGGGTGGCCACGCCCGGGTGGCACTGAAGCTTTCTTT
- | TRBJ2-7 | TRBV27 | once | CASSFSKTSYEQYF | TGTGCCAGCAGTTTCAGCAAAACCTCCTACGAGCAGTACTTC
TRBD1 | TRBJ2-7 | TRBV5-6 | - | CASTPGTGIYEQYF | TGTGCCAGCACCCCGGGGACAGGGATCTACGAGCAGTACTTC
- | TRBJ2-5 | TRBV7-9 | once | CASSLVAGKGETQYF | TGTGCCAGCAGCTTAGTCGCGGGAAAAGGGGAGACCCAGTACTTC
TRBD2 | TRBJ2-1 | TRBV29-1 | - | CSVAGGSSYNEQFF | TGCAGTGTAGCGGGAGGTAGCTCCTACAATGAGCAGTTCTTC
- | TRBJ1-2 | TRBV7-9 | few | CASSTLTPGGYTF | TGTGCCAGCAGCACCCTTACTCCGGGTGGCTACACCTTC
- | TRBJ2-7 | TRBV2 | - | CASSDYGTSTYEQYF | TGTGCCAGCAGTGATTATGGGACCTCAACCTACGAGCAGTACTTC
- | TRBJ2-7 | TRBV7-9 | once | CASSSASYEQYF | TGTGCCAGCAGTAGCGCCTCCTACGAGCAGTACTTC
- | TRBJ2-3 | TRBV6-5 | - | CASSYGLAQDTQYF | TGTGCCAGCAGTTACGGGTTAGCGCAAGATACGCAGTATTTT
TRBD2 | TRBJ2-3 | TRBV7-9 | - | CASRYGGGITDTQYF | TGTGCCAGCAGGTACGGCGGGGGAATAACAGATACGCAGTATTTT
TRBD1 | TRBJ2-3 | TRBV4-3 | - | CASSQAHWAGGADTQYF | TGCGCCAGCAGCCAAGCACATTGGGCAGGGGGCGCAGATACGCAGTATTTT
TRBD2 | TRBJ2-1 | TRBV4-1 | - | CASSHLAGARYNEQFF | TGCGCCAGCAGCCACCTAGCGGGAGCAAGGTACAATGAGCAGTTCTTC
TRBD2 | TRBJ2-7 | TRBV19 | - | CASRGGGDYEQYF | TGTGCCAGTAGAGGCGGGGGGGACTACGAGCAGTACTTC
- | TRBJ1-2 | TRBV4-1 | - | CASSRALRDGYGYTF | TGCGCCAGCAGCCGGGCTCTCCGGGACGGCTATGGCTACACCTTC
TRBD1 | TRBJ1-2 | TRBV7-2 | once | CASSSRDRAIRGYTF | TGTGCCAGCAGCTCCCGGGACAGGGCTATTCGCGGCTACACCTTC
- | TRBJ2-7 | TRBV25-1 | - | CASRARVAWEYF | TGTGCCAGCAGGGCTAGAGTCGCTTGGGAGTACTTC
- | TRBJ2-3 | TRBV28 | - | CASSLRRAGRTDTQYF | TGTGCCAGCAGTCTCCGTCGCGCAGGTCGCACAGATACGCAGTATTTT
- | TRBJ2-7 | TRBV4-2 | - | CASSQEWTVGYEQYF | TGTGCCAGCAGCCAAGAATGGACAGTGGGCTACGAGCAGTACTTC
- | TRBJ2-2 | TRBV7-9 | - | CASSGPREGEGTGELFF | TGTGCCAGCAGCGGGCCCCGAGAGGGAGAAGGCACCGGGGAGCTGTTTTTT
TRBD2 | TRBJ2-1 | TRBV7-9 | - | CASSLTSGEFF | TGTGCCAGCAGCCTGACTAGCGGGGAGTTCTTC
- | TRBJ1-1 | TRBV29-1 | - | CSVEPAYTEAFF | TGCAGCGTTGAGCCCGCGTACACTGAAGCTTTCTTT
TRBD2 | TRBJ2-1 | TRBV19 | - | CASSNFTSGSLNEQFF | TGTGCCAGTAGCAACTTTACTAGCGGGAGTTTGAATGAGCAGTTCTTC
TRBD1 | TRBJ1-4 | TRBV6-5 | - | CASSYQGAGEKLFF | TGTGCCAGCAGTTACCAGGGGGCCGGTGAAAAACTGTTTTTT
TRBD1 | TRBJ1-6 | TRBV4-3 | - | CASSQILGQAEYNSPLHF | TGCGCCAGCAGCCAAATTCTTGGACAGGCTGAGTATAATTCACCCCTCCACTTT
TRBD2 | TRBJ2-7 | TRBV14 | few | CASSQRLAGHEQYF | TGTGCCAGCAGCCAGCGACTAGCGGGCCACGAGCAGTACTTC
- | TRBJ2-2 | TRBV27 | - | CASWTANTGELFF | TGTGCCAGCTGGACAGCCAACACCGGGGAGCTGTTTTTT
TRBD2 | TRBJ2-2 | TRBV7-3 | - | CASSPRGLAGDTGELFF | TGTGCCAGCAGCCCCAGGGGACTAGCGGGAGACACCGGGGAGCTGTTTTTT